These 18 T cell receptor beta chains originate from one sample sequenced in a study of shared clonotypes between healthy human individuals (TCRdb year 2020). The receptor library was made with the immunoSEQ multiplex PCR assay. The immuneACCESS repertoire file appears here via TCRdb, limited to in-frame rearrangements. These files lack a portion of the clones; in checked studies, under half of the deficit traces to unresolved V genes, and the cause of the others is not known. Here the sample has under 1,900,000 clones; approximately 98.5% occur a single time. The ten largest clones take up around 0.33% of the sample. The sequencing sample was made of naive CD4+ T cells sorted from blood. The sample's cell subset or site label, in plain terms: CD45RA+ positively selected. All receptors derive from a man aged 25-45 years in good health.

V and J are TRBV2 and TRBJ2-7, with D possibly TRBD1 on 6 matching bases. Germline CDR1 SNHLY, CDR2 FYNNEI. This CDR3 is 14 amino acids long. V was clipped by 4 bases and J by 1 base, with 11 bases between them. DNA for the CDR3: TGTGCCAGCAGTGCCCAACAGGGTTCCTACGAGCAGTACTTC. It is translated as CASSAQQGSYEQYF.

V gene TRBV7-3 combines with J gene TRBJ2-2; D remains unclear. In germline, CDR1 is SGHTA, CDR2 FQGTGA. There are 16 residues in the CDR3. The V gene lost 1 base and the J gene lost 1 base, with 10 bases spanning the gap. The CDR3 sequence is CASSLMSVGNTGELFF. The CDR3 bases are TGTGCCAGCAGCTTAATGAGTGTGGGGAACACCGGGGAGCTGTTTTTT. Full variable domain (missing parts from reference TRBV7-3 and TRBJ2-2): GAGVSQTPSNKVTEKGKYVELRCDPISGHTALYWYRQSLGQGPEFLIYFQGTGAADDSGLPNDRFFAVRPEGSVSTLKIQRTERGDSAVYLCASSLMSVGNTGELFFGEGSRLTVL.

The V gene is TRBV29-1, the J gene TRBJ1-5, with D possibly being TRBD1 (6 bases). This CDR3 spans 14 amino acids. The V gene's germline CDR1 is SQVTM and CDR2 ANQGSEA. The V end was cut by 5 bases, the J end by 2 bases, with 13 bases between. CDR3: CSVSRGGGNQPQHF. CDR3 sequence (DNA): TGCAGCGTTTCCCGAGGGGGTGGCAATCAGCCCCAGCATTTT.

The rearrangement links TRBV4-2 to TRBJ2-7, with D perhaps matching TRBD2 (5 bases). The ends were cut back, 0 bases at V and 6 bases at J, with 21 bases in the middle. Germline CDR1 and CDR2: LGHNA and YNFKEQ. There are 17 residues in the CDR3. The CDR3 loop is CASSQDTGFGPEAEQYF. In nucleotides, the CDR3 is TGTGCCAGCAGCCAAGATACGGGCTTTGGACCGGAGGCCGAGCAGTACTTC.

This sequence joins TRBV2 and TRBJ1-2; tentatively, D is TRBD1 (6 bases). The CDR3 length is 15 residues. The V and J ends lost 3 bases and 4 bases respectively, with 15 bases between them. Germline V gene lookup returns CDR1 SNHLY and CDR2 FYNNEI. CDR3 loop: CASSDPTGSGYGYTF. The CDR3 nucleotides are TGTGCCAGCAGTGATCCCACAGGGAGTGGCTATGGCTACACCTTC.

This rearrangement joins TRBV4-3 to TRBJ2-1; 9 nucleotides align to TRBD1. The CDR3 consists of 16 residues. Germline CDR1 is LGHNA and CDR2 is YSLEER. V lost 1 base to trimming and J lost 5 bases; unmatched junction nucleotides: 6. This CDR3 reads CASSQGTGGLNNEQFF. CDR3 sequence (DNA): TGCGCCAGCAGCCAAGGAACAGGGGGCCTGAACAATGAGCAGTTCTTC.

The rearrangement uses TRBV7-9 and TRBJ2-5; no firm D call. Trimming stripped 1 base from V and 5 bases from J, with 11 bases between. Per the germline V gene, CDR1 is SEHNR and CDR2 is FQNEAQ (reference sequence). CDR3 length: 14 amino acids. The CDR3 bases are TGTGCCAGCAGCTTAGGCCAGAGCAAGGAGACCCAGTACTTC. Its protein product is CASSLGQSKETQYF.

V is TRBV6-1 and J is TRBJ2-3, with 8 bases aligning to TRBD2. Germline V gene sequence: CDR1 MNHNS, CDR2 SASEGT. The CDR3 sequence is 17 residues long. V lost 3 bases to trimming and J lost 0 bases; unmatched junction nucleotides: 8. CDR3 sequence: CASSDPSRGRSTDTQYF. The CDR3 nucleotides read TGTGCCAGCAGTGACCCCTCGCGCGGGAGGAGCACAGATACGCAGTATTTT.

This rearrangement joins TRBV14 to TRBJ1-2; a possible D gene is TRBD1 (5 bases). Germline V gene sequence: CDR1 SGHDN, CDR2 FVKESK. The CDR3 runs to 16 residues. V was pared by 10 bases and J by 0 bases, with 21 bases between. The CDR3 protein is CANALLTGPTNYGYTF. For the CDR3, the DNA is TGTGCCAACGCACTATTAACGGGACCTACTAACTATGGCTACACCTTC.

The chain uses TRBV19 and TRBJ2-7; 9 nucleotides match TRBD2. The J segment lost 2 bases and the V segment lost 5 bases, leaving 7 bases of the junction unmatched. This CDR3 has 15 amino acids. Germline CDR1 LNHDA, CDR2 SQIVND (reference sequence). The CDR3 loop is CASSSIAGETYEQYF. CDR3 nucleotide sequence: TGTGCCAGTAGTTCGATAGCGGGAGAAACCTACGAGCAGTACTTC.

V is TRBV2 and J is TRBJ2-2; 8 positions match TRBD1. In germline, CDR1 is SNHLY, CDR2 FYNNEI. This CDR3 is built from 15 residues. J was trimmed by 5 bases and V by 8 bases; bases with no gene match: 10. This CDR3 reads CASGGQVVGTGELFF. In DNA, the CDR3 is TGTGCCAGCGGGGGACAGGTTGTGGGAACCGGGGAGCTGTTTTTT.

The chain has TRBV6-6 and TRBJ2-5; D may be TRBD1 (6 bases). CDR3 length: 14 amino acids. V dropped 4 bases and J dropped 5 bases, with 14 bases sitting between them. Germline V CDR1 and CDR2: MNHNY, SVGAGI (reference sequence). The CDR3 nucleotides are TGTGCCAGCAGTTGGTTACTAGGACAGGAGACCCAGTACTTC. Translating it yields CASSWLLGQETQYF.

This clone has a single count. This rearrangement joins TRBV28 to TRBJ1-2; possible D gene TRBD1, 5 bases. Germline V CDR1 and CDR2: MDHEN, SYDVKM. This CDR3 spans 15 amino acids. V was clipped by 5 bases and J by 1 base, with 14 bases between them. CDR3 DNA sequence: TGTGCCAGCAGTACCCTCTGGACAAATAACTATGGCTACACCTTC. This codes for CASSTLWTNNYGYTF.

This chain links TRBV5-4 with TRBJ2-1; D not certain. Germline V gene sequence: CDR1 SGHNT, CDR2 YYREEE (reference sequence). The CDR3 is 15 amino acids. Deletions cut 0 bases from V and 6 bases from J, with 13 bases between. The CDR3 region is CASSLVVGMVNEQFF. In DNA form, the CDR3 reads TGTGCCAGCAGCTTGGTAGTAGGGATGGTCAATGAGCAGTTCTTC. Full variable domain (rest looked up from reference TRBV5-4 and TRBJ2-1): ETGVTQSPTHLIKTRGQQVTLRCSSQSGHNTVSWYQQALGQGPQFIFQYYREEENGRGNFPPRFSGLQFPNYSSELNVNALELDDSALYLCASSLVVGMVNEQFFGPGTRLTVL.

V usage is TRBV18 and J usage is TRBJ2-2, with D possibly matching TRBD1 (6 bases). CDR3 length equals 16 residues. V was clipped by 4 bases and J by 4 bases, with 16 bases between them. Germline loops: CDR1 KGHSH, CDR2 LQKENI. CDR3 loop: CASSLKSGTSTGELFF. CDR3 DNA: TGTGCCAGCTCACTTAAATCCGGGACAAGCACCGGGGAGCTGTTTTTT.

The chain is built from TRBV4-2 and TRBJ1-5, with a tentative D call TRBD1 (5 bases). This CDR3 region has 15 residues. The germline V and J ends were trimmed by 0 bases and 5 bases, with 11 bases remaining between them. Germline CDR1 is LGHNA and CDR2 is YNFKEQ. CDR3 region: CASSQDGAGYQPQHF. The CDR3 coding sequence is TGTGCCAGCAGCCAAGATGGGGCGGGGTATCAGCCCCAGCATTTT.

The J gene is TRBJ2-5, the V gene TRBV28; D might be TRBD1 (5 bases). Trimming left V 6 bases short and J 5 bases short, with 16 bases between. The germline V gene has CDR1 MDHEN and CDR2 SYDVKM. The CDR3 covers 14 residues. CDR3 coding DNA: TGTGCCAGCAGGGGCCCTGGGGCTGTGGAGACCCAGTACTTC. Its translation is CASRGPGAVETQYF.

Here the CDR3 DNA reads TGTGCCAGCACCCCGACTAGCGGGGGGATAAATGAGCAGTTCTTC. It encodes CASTPTSGGINEQFF. The J gene is TRBJ2-1, the V gene TRBV2, with TRBD2 matching over 13 bases. The CDR3 has 15 residues. The V and J ends lost 7 bases and 7 bases, in that order; junction bases with no gene match: 7. Germline loops: CDR1 SNHLY, CDR2 FYNNEI.